This TCR beta chain was documented in a study of cytomegalovirus exposure and HLA in healthy donors. The study's findings and limits: Published work reported that the classifier diagnosed cytomegalovirus status with high specificity and sensitivity. Investigators reported 150 to 200 TCR beta chains as tied to cytomegalovirus. In a later analysis, TCR beta V- and J-gene trimming showed a link to a missense DCLRE1C variant.

After removal of 0 bases from V and 7 bases from J, the junction contained 11 bases not matched to a gene. This CDR3 contains 16 residues. CDR1 is SGHRS, CDR2 YFSETQ, per germline. The PCR ran on 60 Vbeta and 13 Jbeta primers. TCRdb keeps only in-frame clones here, not all; method: immunoSEQ multiplex PCR. Here the sample spans about 160,000 clones, around 83% being singletons. On this clone itself: Its target is not known.

This chain connects TRBV5-1 to TRBJ2-7; 9 nucleotides align to TRBD1. The specimen sequenced was PBMCs. The TCR was taken from a girl aged 2 to 9 in good health and CMV-seropositive. CDR3 DNA: TGCGCCAGCAGCTTGGGTACCGGGACAGGGAGAGGAGAGCAGTACTTC. This sequence encodes CASSLGTGTGRGEQYF.